One and the same sample provided the 23 T cell receptor beta chains below, sequenced in a study of blood T cell repertoires in COVID-19. Generated by immunoSEQ multiplex PCR, the TCRdb table keeps only in-frame clones and is missing some. The data contain roughly 65,000 clones, roughly 79% of them seen just once; the ten biggest clones take up around 47%. The sequencing sample was made of peripheral blood. Receptors originate from a human donor in a cohort sampled during active COVID-19.

The chain is built from TRBV27 and TRBJ1-4; D gene ambiguous. V lost 5 bases to trimming and J lost 11 bases, with 21 bases between them. This CDR3 has 15 amino acids. Germline V gene data show CDR1 as MNHEY and CDR2 as SMNVEV (reference sequence). The CDR3 DNA follows: TGTGCCAGCAGTGATATACCTGGACGGGGTAGGAAACTGTTTTTT. This codes for CASSDIPGRGRKLFF.

V is TRBV28 and J is TRBJ1-2; 11 bases line up with TRBD1. J gave up 7 bases and V 10 bases, and 17 bases lay outside the gene matches. CDR1 is MDHEN, CDR2 SYDVKM, per germline. This CDR3 has 16 amino acids. In DNA form, the CDR3 reads TGTGCCACCAAGCTTACCTGGACAGGGGGCGATGGTGGCTACACCTTC. Its translation: CATKLTWTGGDGGYTF.

This chain links TRBV29-1 with TRBJ1-1; unclear D gene. This CDR3 region has 13 residues. V lost 1 base and J 1 base, leaving 7 bases between the germline ends. Per the germline V gene, CDR1 is SQVTM and CDR2 is ANQGSEA. The CDR3 nucleotides read TGCAGCGTTGAAGGTACAAAGAACACTGAAGCTTTCTTT. This sequence encodes CSVEGTKNTEAFF.

The chain uses TRBV15 and TRBJ1-4, with D possibly being TRBD1 (6 bases). The CDR3 runs 15 residues. CDR1 LNHNV and CDR2 YYDKDF come from the germline V gene (reference sequence). V gave up 4 bases and J gave up 4 bases, with 13 bases separating them. CDR3 bases: TGTGCCACCAGCACGTCAGGGGATGATAATGAAAAACTGTTTTTT. Protein: CATSTSGDDNEKLFF.

The gene calls are TRBV19 and TRBJ1-1; 7 nucleotides align to TRBD1. Germline CDR1 and CDR2: LNHDA and SQIVND (reference sequence). V gave up 11 bases and J gave up 5 bases; unmatched junction bases: 11. This CDR3 has 13 residues. CDR3 amino acids: CASNRRGRTEAFF. The CDR3 bases are TGTGCCTCAAATCGCAGGGGGAGGACTGAAGCTTTCTTT.

This sequence joins TRBV6-5 and TRBJ1-5; 7 positions match TRBD1. This CDR3 is built from 14 residues. Trimming took 2 bases from V and 5 from J; bases not matched to a gene: 3. Germline V gene data show CDR1 as MNHEY and CDR2 as SVGAGI. The CDR3 nucleotides are TGTGCCAGCAGTTACAGCAGGGGGGATCAGCCCCAGCATTTT. Amino acid sequence: CASSYSRGDQPQHF.

The rearrangement uses TRBV18 and TRBJ2-5; D not resolved. This CDR3 contains 13 residues. V was trimmed by 1 base and J by 2 bases, leaving 5 bases between them. Germline CDR1 and CDR2: KGHSH and LQKENI. CDR3: CASSPLPQETQYF. CDR3 nucleotide sequence: TGTGCCAGCTCACCACTTCCGCAAGAGACCCAGTACTTC.

This clone has a handful of counts. The J gene is TRBJ1-5, the V gene TRBV19; no firm D call. This CDR3 region has 17 residues. Germline V gives CDR1 LNHDA, CDR2 SQIVND (reference sequence). The V end lost 3 bases, the J end lost 0 bases, and 15 bases lay between the germline ends. CDR3 in amino acids: CASSIQEEEDSNQPQHF. The CDR3 nucleotides are TGTGCCAGTAGTATTCAGGAGGAGGAAGATAGCAATCAGCCCCAGCATTTT.

About this clone: The sample has other DNA sequences that encode this CDR3 too. The chain is built from TRBV3-1 (or the pseudogene TRBV3-2) and TRBJ1-4, with 7 nucleotides matching TRBD1. This CDR3 contains 12 residues. Germline CDR1 reads LGHDT; CDR2 reads YNNKEL (reference sequence). After removal of 6 bases from V and 8 bases from J, the junction contained 3 bases not matched to a gene. CDR3 sequence (DNA): TGTGCCAGCAGGACAGGGAACGAAAAACTGTTTTTT. Residues: CASRTGNEKLFF.

The J gene is TRBJ2-7, the V gene TRBV7-2; 9 bases match TRBD1. Germline V gene lookup returns CDR1 SGHTA and CDR2 FQGNSA. V dropped 5 bases and J dropped 3; count of bases not matched to a gene: 20. The CDR3 length is 19 residues. The CDR3: CASSAPGTGMIGGFYEQYF. CDR3 nucleotides: TGTGCCAGCAGCGCCCCAGGGACAGGGATGATTGGAGGATTCTACGAGCAGTACTTC.

V usage is TRBV18 and J usage is TRBJ1-2; a weak D match, TRBD1 (5 bases). The CDR3 runs to 13 residues. Germline V lookup: CDR1 KGHSH, CDR2 LQKENI. Trimming removed 2 bases at V and 8 bases at J, with 12 bases between. CDR3 sequence reads: CASSPETARGYTF. CDR3 bases: TGTGCCAGCTCACCAGAGACAGCGCGGGGCTACACCTTC.

The V call is TRBV20-1, the J call TRBJ1-1; 7 bases fit TRBD1. The CDR3 runs 11 residues. Germline-derived CDR1 and CDR2 are DFQATT and SNEGSKA (reference sequence). CDR3 in DNA: TGCAGCGCAGAGACAGGGAAAAAAGCTTTCTTT. This encodes CSAETGKKAFF.

The chain links TRBV11-2 to TRBJ2-3, with TRBD1 identical over 8 bases. The V and J ends lost 2 bases and 3 bases, in that order; junction bases with no gene match: 7. Germline CDR1 is SGHAT and CDR2 is FQNNGV. The CDR3 is 16 residues long. This CDR3 is CASSLTGTGPTDTQYF. Here the CDR3 DNA reads TGTGCCAGCAGCTTAACCGGGACAGGCCCTACAGATACGCAGTATTTT.

The chain employs TRBV9 and TRBJ2-6; D not certain. The germline V gene encodes CDR1 SGDLS and CDR2 YYNGEE. Trimming shortened V by 2 bases and J by 1 base, and 4 bases separated the two germline ends. The CDR3 contains 14 residues. The CDR3: CASSVVSGANVLTF. In DNA, the CDR3 is TGTGCCAGCAGCGTCGTATCTGGGGCCAACGTCCTGACTTTC. The complete variable domain, with remaining parts taken from reference TRBV9 and TRBJ2-6, reads DSGVTQTPKHLITATGQRVTLRCSPRSGDLSVYWYQQSLDQGLQFLIQYYNGEERAKGNILERFSAQQFPDLHSELNLSSLELGDSALYFCASSVVSGANVLTFGAGSRLTVL.

This chain connects TRBV7-2 to TRBJ1-1, with TRBD1 as a possible D gene (5 bases). Trimming took 3 bases from V and 8 from J, leaving 13 bases between them. Germline CDR1 is SGHTA and CDR2 is FQGNSA. The CDR3 totals 13 residues. CDR3 amino acids: CASSFGGITEAFF. The CDR3 region has the DNA TGTGCCAGCAGCTTCGGGGGTATAACCGAAGCTTTCTTT. Combining the CDR3 with reference TRBV7-2 and TRBJ1-1 gives the whole variable domain GAGVSQSPSNKVTEKGKDVELRCDPISGHTALYWYRQSLGQGLEFLIYFQGNSAPDKSGLPSDRFSAERTGGSVSTLTIQRTQQEDSAVYLCASSFGGITEAFFGQGTRLTVV.

The V gene is TRBV7-6, the J gene TRBJ2-2, with 10 bases fitting TRBD2. The V gene's germline CDR1 is SGHVS and CDR2 FNYEAQ. Losses at the gene ends were 5 bases for V and 0 bases for J; bases not matched to a gene: 9. The length of the CDR3 is 18 residues. CDR3 protein: CASSHGLAGAPNTGELFF. The CDR3 coding sequence is TGTGCCAGCAGCCACGGGCTAGCGGGGGCTCCGAACACCGGGGAGCTGTTTTTT.

The chain carries TRBV7-2 and TRBJ2-7; possibly TRBD2 for D (6 bases). V lost 3 bases to trimming and J lost 0 bases, with 12 bases between them. The CDR3 has 15 residues. In germline, CDR1 is SGHTA, CDR2 FQGNSA. This CDR3 reads CASSFRLASSYEQYF. CDR3 bases: TGTGCCAGCAGCTTCCGGCTAGCGAGCTCCTACGAGCAGTACTTC.

The gene calls are TRBV25-1 and TRBJ2-3; 9 positions agree with TRBD2. Germline CDR1 and CDR2: MGHDK and SYGVNS. V trimming: 1 base; J trimming: 5 bases; junction bases outside the gene matches: 10. The CDR3 totals 17 residues. The CDR3, as DNA: TGTGCCAGCAGTGAATTTAGGCGGGGGGGCTCCGGAGATACGCAGTATTTT. As protein: CASSEFRRGGSGDTQYF.

The chain employs TRBV6-5 and TRBJ1-1; 10 positions agree with TRBD1. Trimming removed 8 bases from V and 1 base from J; junction bases left unmatched: 4. Per germline, CDR1 MNHEY and CDR2 SVGAGI. CDR3 size: 14 residues. The DNA for the CDR3 is TGTGCCAGCTACAGACAGGGGGCGAACACTGAAGCTTTCTTT. It translates to CASYRQGANTEAFF.

The DNA of the CDR3 is TGTGCCAGCAGCCGCGGGGGGGGGCCAAATACGCAGTATTTT. Its translation is CASSRGGGPNTQYF. The chain has TRBV7-2 and TRBJ2-3, with 9 positions matching TRBD2. The CDR3 has 14 amino acids. The V segment lost 5 bases and the J segment 7 bases; nucleotides outside the gene matches: 7. In germline, CDR1 is SGHTA, CDR2 FQGNSA.

The count of this clone is one. A clone one base away is much larger, so this may be a read error. This chain links TRBV5-1 with TRBJ2-2; the match to TRBD2 covers 8 bases. Germline V gene lookup returns CDR1 SGHRS and CDR2 YFSETQ. The CDR3 extends over 14 amino acids. CDR3 in amino acids: CANSPGGASGELFF. CDR3 coding DNA: TGCGCCAACAGCCCCGGGGGGGCCAGCGGGGAGCTGTTTTTT.

J is TRBJ2-5 and V is TRBV15, with 13 bases fitting TRBD2. The germline V gene has CDR1 LNHNV and CDR2 YYDKDF (reference sequence). V was clipped by 1 base and J by 5 bases; unmatched bases: 7. This CDR3 is built from 17 residues. In DNA form, the CDR3 reads TGTGCCACCAGCAGAGGGACTAGCGGGAGTTGGGAGGAGACCCAGTACTTC. Encoded protein: CATSRGTSGSWEETQYF.

V is TRBV19 and J is TRBJ1-5, with 7 nucleotides matching TRBD1. J gave up 3 bases and V 8 bases, and 4 bases lay outside the gene matches. This CDR3 is 13 amino acids long. Looked up from germline, CDR1 is LNHDA and CDR2 is SQIVND (reference sequence). This chain's CDR3 is CASADRDNQPQHF. The CDR3, as DNA: TGTGCCAGTGCTGACAGGGACAATCAGCCCCAGCATTTT.